Listed below are T cell receptor beta chains from one sample, sequenced in a study of beta chain features in type 1 diabetes. Some clones are missing from TCRdb's copy, which holds only in-frame ones; the method was immunoSEQ multiplex PCR. The sample lists approximately 150,000 clones; about 13% were seen once. Sequencing was performed on central memory CD4+ T cells from blood. These receptors originate from a man in his late teens or twenties with type 1 diabetes. CDR3s include the opening cysteine and the closing phenylalanine or tryptophan. The order of the fields is D gene, clone size, J gene, V gene, CDR3 DNA, CDR3 protein. A D gene is named only where the DNA matches it firmly. Size tells how often a clone was seen (once, few, many) or the class of an expanded clone, and some rows leave it out.

- - TRBJ1-2 TRBV6-5 TGTGCCAGCAGTTACTCCAGGGCAAGAGACAGCTACACCTTC CASSYSRARDSYTF
- few TRBJ1-3 TRBV7-9 TGTGCCAGCAGCAGGGAGGCGACAGCTGGAAACACCATATATTTT CASSREATAGNTIYF
- few TRBJ1-1 TRBV5-8 TGTGCCAGCAGCTTGGTTGGAGGGAGGGACACTGAAGCTTTCTTT CASSLVGGRDTEAFF
TRBD1 - TRBJ2-5 TRBV10-3 TGTGCCATCAGTAGGACAGGGCCGTCGGAGGCCCAGTACTTC CAISRTGPSEAQYF
- - TRBJ1-1 TRBV25-1 TGTGCCAGCAGCCGGGACTTGGGGACTGAAGCTTTCTTT CASSRDLGTEAFF
- - TRBJ1-2 TRBV28 TGTGCCAGCAGTTGGCCAGGTAGTCGGCGGTATGGCTACACCTTC CASSWPGSRRYGYTF
TRBD1 few TRBJ2-3 TRBV11-2 TGTGCCAGCAGCTCCGACAGGGAAGATACGCAGTATTTT CASSSDREDTQYF
- few TRBJ1-2 TRBV6-1 TGTGCCAGCAGTTTTGGTGGCTACACCTTC CASSFGGYTF
TRBD1 few TRBJ2-7 TRBV18 TGTGCCAGCTCACCGTCACAGGGGGTTAACTCCTACGAGCAGTACTTC CASSPSQGVNSYEQYF
- - TRBJ1-1 TRBV5-6 TGTGCCAGCAGCCCTATAGGGGCGGCGGGTACTGAAGCTTTCTTT CASSPIGAAGTEAFF
TRBD1 - TRBJ1-5 TRBV6-5 TGTGCCAGCGGATTAGGGGGCGATCAGCCCCAGCATTTT CASGLGGDQPQHF
- - TRBJ2-1 TRBV6-6 TGTGCCAGCAGTCTTTTAGGGAACCACAATGAGCAGTTCTTC CASSLLGNHNEQFF
- - TRBJ2-7 TRBV18 TGTGCCAGCTCACGTGGCTGGAAGGACGACGAGCAGTACTTC CASSRGWKDDEQYF
- few TRBJ2-5 TRBV13 TGTGCCAGCTTCCGGGGCTATCAGGGGACCCAGTACTTC CASFRGYQGTQYF
- - TRBJ1-6 TRBV2 TGTGCCAGCAGTGGACAGTCTTATAATTCACCCCTCCACTTT CASSGQSYNSPLHF
TRBD1 - TRBJ2-1 TRBV9 TGTGCCAGCAGCGTACGACAGGGTGACAATGAGCAGTTCTTC CASSVRQGDNEQFF
TRBD1 many TRBJ2-7 TRBV7-6 TGTGCCAGCAGCGGACAGGGCTACGAGCAGTACTTC CASSGQGYEQYF
- many TRBJ2-2 TRBV6-5 TGTGCCAGCAGAACTGGGGGGCACAGCACCGGGGAGCTGTTTTTT CASRTGGHSTGELFF
- many TRBJ2-5 TRBV21-1 TGTGCCAGCAGCGCCAAACGGACCGGGACAGGGCCAGAGACCCAGTACTTC CASSAKRTGTGPETQYF
- - TRBJ2-5 TRBV5-1 TGCGCCAGCACCACAGGAAGTGGTCATGAGACCCAGTACTTC CASTTGSGHETQYF
- many TRBJ2-7 TRBV7-9 TGTGCCAGCAGCGCGACACCTCTCGAGCAGTACTTC CASSATPLEQYF
- - TRBJ1-2 TRBV2 TGTGCCAGCAGCTCCCAGTCGGAGGGCTACACCTTC CASSSQSEGYTF
- - TRBJ1-1 TRBV13 TGTGCCAGCAGCTTACGGATGGACACTGAAGCTTTCTTT CASSLRMDTEAFF
- - TRBJ2-5 TRBV30 TGTGCCTGGAGTGGGGACGTGCAAGAGACCCAGTACTTC CAWSGDVQETQYF
TRBD2 few TRBJ2-3 TRBV5-6 TGTGCCAGCAGCTTGCTACTAGCGGGGGGGCCGAGCACAGATACGCAGTATTTT CASSLLLAGGPSTDTQYF
- - TRBJ2-1 TRBV2 TGTGCCAGCACTAAGGACAGAAACAATGAGCAGTTCTTC CASTKDRNNEQFF